These T cell receptor beta chains were read from a single sample in a study of OX40 agonist ivuxolimab in advanced cancers. Sequencing was performed with immunoSEQ multiplex PCR; in TCRdb, only in-frame clones are kept and a portion is missing. The data hold around 98,000 clones, with 87% observed a single time. This sample comprised CD4+ or CD8+ T cells sorted from blood, obtained in a trial of the OX40 agonist ivuxolimab. These receptors were collected from an adult with an advanced solid tumor such as melanoma, head and neck, liver or kidney cancer. Each CDR3 is given with its conserved first and last residue. Each record gives: CDR3 length, D gene, clone size, V gene, J gene, CDR3 DNA, CDR3 protein. D genes are given only for firm matches. The size field is filled for only some rows; it gives once, few, many or a size class.

>17|NA|NA|TRBV5-1|TRBJ2-1
TGCGCCAGCAGGGCACCATTCCAGGGACCCGCACACAATGAGCAGTTCTTC
CASRAPFQGPAHNEQFF
>15|NA|NA|TRBV2|TRBJ2-7
TGTGCCACCTCCATGGGGGGACAGAGGTCGACCGAGCAGTACTTC
CATSMGGQRSTEQYF
>15|TRBD1|once|TRBV5-1|TRBJ1-5
TGCGCCAGCAGCCTACAAACAGGGGACAATCAGCCCCAGCATTTT
CASSLQTGDNQPQHF
>16|TRBD2|few|TRBV4-1|TRBJ2-7
TGCGCCAGCAGCCAGGAACCGGGACTAGCCCCCTACGAGCAGTACTTC
CASSQEPGLAPYEQYF
>14|NA|NA|TRBV5-1|TRBJ2-3
TGCGCCAGCAAAGAGTGGGCTAGCACAGATACGCAGTATTTT
CASKEWASTDTQYF
>11|NA|NA|TRBV19|TRBJ1-4
TGTGCCAGTAGCGGGATGGGTGAACTGTTTTTT
CASSGMGELFF
>15|TRBD2|NA|TRBV19|TRBJ2-1
TGTGCCAGTAGTATAACGGGGGGGCCCAACAATGAGCAGTTCTTC
CASSITGGPNNEQFF
>13|TRBD1|NA|TRBV7-3|TRBJ2-5
TGTGCCAGCAGCCCTGGACAGGGAGAGACCCAGTACTTC
CASSPGQGETQYF
>15|TRBD1|NA|TRBV7-9|TRBJ1-2
TGTGCCAGCAGCGCGACAGGGGTGACGAACTATGGCTACACCTTC
CASSATGVTNYGYTF
>16|NA|NA|TRBV2|TRBJ2-5
TGTGCCAGCAGGGGGCAGGGACTCTCAAGGAGAGAGACCCAGTACTTC
CASRGQGLSRRETQYF
>14|TRBD2|once|TRBV15|TRBJ2-7
TGTGCCACCAGCAGAGATCGGGGACTATACGAGCAGTACTTC
CATSRDRGLYEQYF
>13|NA|NA|TRBV5-4|TRBJ2-5
TGTGCCAGCGGCAGATCGGGACGGGAGACCCAGTACTTC
CASGRSGRETQYF
>15|TRBD2|NA|TRBV5-6|TRBJ2-5
TGTGCCAGCAGCTCTATAGCGGGGAGTCAAGAGACCCAGTACTTC
CASSSIAGSQETQYF
>13|NA|few|TRBV2|TRBJ2-7
TGTGCCAGCACCGGCTTCCAACGGGGCGAGCAGTACTTC
CASTGFQRGEQYF
>16|TRBD1|NA|TRBV9|TRBJ1-3
TGTGCCAGCAGCGTAGACCCAGGGGGCGCGGGAAACACCATATATTTT
CASSVDPGGAGNTIYF
>12|NA|NA|TRBV2|TRBJ2-5
TGTGCCAGCAGCGACAGTCAAGAGACCCAGTACTTC
CASSDSQETQYF
>13|NA|NA|TRBV6-1|TRBJ2-7
TGTGCCAGCAAGCGTGGGGGGGCTATCGAGCAGTACTTC
CASKRGGAIEQYF
>14|NA|NA|TRBV28|TRBJ2-3
TGTGCCAGCAGTTTAGTAGGAATGAGGGTTTCGCAGTATTTT
CASSLVGMRVSQYF
>12|NA|NA|TRBV19|TRBJ2-1
TGTGCCAGTAGTCCTCGGGACACTGAGCAGTTCTTC
CASSPRDTEQFF
>15|NA|NA|TRBV4-1|TRBJ1-2
TGCGCCAGCAGCCAAGCGGGAGGGTCCGACTATGGCTACACCTTC
CASSQAGGSDYGYTF
>14|TRBD1|NA|TRBV5-5|TRBJ2-5
TGTGCCAGCAGCATTCGGACAGGGGAAGAGACCCAGTACTTC
CASSIRTGEETQYF
>13|NA|NA|TRBV4-3|TRBJ2-3
TGCGCCAGCAGCCTAAGGGGGGAAGATACGCAGTATTTT
CASSLRGEDTQYF
>14|NA|NA|TRBV19|TRBJ1-1
TGTGCCAGTAGTATACCCACGGCACCTACTGAAGCTTTCTTT
CASSIPTAPTEAFF
>12|NA|NA|TRBV21-1|TRBJ2-1
TGTGCCAGCAGAAACGACAGGGATGAGCAGTTCTTC
CASRNDRDEQFF
>15|NA|NA|TRBV7-2|TRBJ1-4
TGTGCCAGCAGCCGTCTGACAACAACTAATGAAAAACTGTTTTTT
CASSRLTTTNEKLFF
>15|TRBD1|few|TRBV9|TRBJ1-3
TGTGCCAGCAGCCCCCGGACAGGGATTGGAAACACCATATATTTT
CASSPRTGIGNTIYF
>17|NA|once|TRBV11-2|TRBJ2-4
TGTGCCAGCAGCTTAGGACAGGTTATTTTAGCCAAAAACATTCAGTACTTC
CASSLGQVILAKNIQYF
>14|TRBD1|NA|TRBV6-5|TRBJ1-2
TGTGCCAGCAGTTACTCACAGGGGGCGCAAGGCTACACCTTC
CASSYSQGAQGYTF
>14|NA|NA|TRBV9|TRBJ1-3
TGTGCCAGCAGCCAGGGACGGTCAGGAAACACCATATATTTT
CASSQGRSGNTIYF
>14|TRBD1|once|TRBV2|TRBJ1-5
TGTGCCAGCAGTAAAGGACAGGAGAATCAGCCCCAGCATTTT
CASSKGQENQPQHF
>14|TRBD1|NA|TRBV19|TRBJ1-2
TGTGCCAGTAGTGAGCCGTCGAGGGGGCCTGGCTACACCTTC
CASSEPSRGPGYTF
>17|NA|NA|TRBV13|TRBJ2-6
TGTGCCACCCGGGTTGGCACAAGGCTCTCTGGGGCCAACGTCCTGACTTTC
CATRVGTRLSGANVLTF
>15|NA|NA|TRBV5-5|TRBJ2-7
TGTGCCAGCAGCCCCCGGGGGGTACAGGGCTACGAGCAGTACTTC
CASSPRGVQGYEQYF
>17|TRBD1|NA|TRBV5-1|TRBJ2-7
TGCGCCAGCAGCCTTCAACCCCCCGGGACAGGGAGCTACGAGCAGTACTTC
CASSLQPPGTGSYEQYF
>11|NA|NA|TRBV6-5|TRBJ2-5
TGTGCCAGCAGTCATCAAGAGACCCAGTACTTC
CASSHQETQYF
>13|NA|NA|TRBV7-2|TRBJ2-7
TGTGCCAGCAGCTTAGCGACCGCCTACGAGCAGTACTTC
CASSLATAYEQYF
>16|NA|NA|TRBV6-1|TRBJ2-1
TGTGCCAGCAGTGAAGGGTCTAAGGTCTCGATGCGGGAGCAGTTCTTC
CASSEGSKVSMREQFF
>11|NA|NA|TRBV20-1|TRBJ2-3
TGCAGTGCCCCGGCGGGGGATACGCAGTATTTT
CSAPAGDTQYF
>13|NA|NA|TRBV29-1|TRBJ1-1
TGCAGCGTTGTAAGCCAGATGGGCACTGAAGCTTTCTTT
CSVVSQMGTEAFF
>14|NA|NA|TRBV7-2|TRBJ1-1
TGTGCCAGCAGCTTAGACGGGGAATACACTGAAGCTTTCTTT
CASSLDGEYTEAFF
>17|NA|NA|TRBV9|TRBJ1-1
TGTGCCAGCAGCGGGGGTGGTATGTCCTCTTTGAACACTGAAGCTTTCTTT
CASSGGGMSSLNTEAFF
>13|TRBD1|NA|TRBV9|TRBJ1-1
TGTGCCAGCAGCGTAAGACAGGGAAATGAAGCTTTCTTT
CASSVRQGNEAFF
>13|NA|NA|TRBV6-5|TRBJ1-1
TGTGCCAGCAGTTACGACCCCGTTACCCGGGCTTTCTTT
CASSYDPVTRAFF
>14|NA|NA|TRBV7-9|TRBJ2-7
TGTGCCAGCAGCTTTTCCGGGGTTGCCTACGAGCAGTACTTC
CASSFSGVAYEQYF
>15|NA|NA|TRBV4-3|TRBJ1-2
TGCGCCAGCAGCCAAGATCCAGAGGGGAAATATGGCTACACCTTC
CASSQDPEGKYGYTF
>14|TRBD2|NA|TRBV7-2|TRBJ2-1
TGTGCCAGCAGAATAGCGGGGGGGGCAGGTGAGCAGTTCTTC
CASRIAGGAGEQFF
>15|NA|NA|TRBV7-6|TRBJ1-2
TGTGCCAGCAGCTTAGAGGTGGGACGTTCTAATGGCTACACCTTC
CASSLEVGRSNGYTF
>12|NA|NA|TRBV10-3|TRBJ2-1
TGTGCATCGGCCGACCCCGGTGCCGAGCAGTTCTTC
CASADPGAEQFF
>13|TRBD1|few|TRBV2|TRBJ1-4
TGTGCCAGCAATTGGGGACAGAATGAAAAACTGTTTTTT
CASNWGQNEKLFF
>15|NA|NA|TRBV7-2|TRBJ1-5
TGTGCCAGCAGCTTTTTAGGGAATAGCAATCAGCCCCAGCATTTT
CASSFLGNSNQPQHF
>13|NA|NA|TRBV5-1|TRBJ1-3
TGCGCCAGCAGCGCCCGGGACGGATTCTCCATATATTTT
CASSARDGFSIYF
>13|TRBD1|NA|TRBV2|TRBJ1-2
TGTGCCAACCGAACAGGGGGCAACTATGGCTACACCTTC
CANRTGGNYGYTF
>16|NA|NA|TRBV11-2|TRBJ2-5
TGTGCCAGCAGCTCCAACCTAGGGGGGGGACAAGAGACCCAGTACTTC
CASSSNLGGGQETQYF
>13|NA|NA|TRBV19|TRBJ1-4
TGTGCCAGTAGTATAGGTGTTCGGGATCTACTGTTTTTT
CASSIGVRDLLFF
>16|NA|few|TRBV11-2|TRBJ2-5
TGTGCCAGCAGCTTACGATTCAGGGCTTCGGGGGAGACCCAGTACTTC
CASSLRFRASGETQYF
>15|TRBD1|NA|TRBV12-5|TRBJ2-2
TGTGCTAGTGGTTTGGGGCAGGGGGCGACCGGGGAGCTGTTTTTT
CASGLGQGATGELFF
>14|NA|NA|TRBV5-4|TRBJ1-2
TGTGCCAGCAGCTTTAAGGTCGACGGTTTCGGCTACACCTTC
CASSFKVDGFGYTF